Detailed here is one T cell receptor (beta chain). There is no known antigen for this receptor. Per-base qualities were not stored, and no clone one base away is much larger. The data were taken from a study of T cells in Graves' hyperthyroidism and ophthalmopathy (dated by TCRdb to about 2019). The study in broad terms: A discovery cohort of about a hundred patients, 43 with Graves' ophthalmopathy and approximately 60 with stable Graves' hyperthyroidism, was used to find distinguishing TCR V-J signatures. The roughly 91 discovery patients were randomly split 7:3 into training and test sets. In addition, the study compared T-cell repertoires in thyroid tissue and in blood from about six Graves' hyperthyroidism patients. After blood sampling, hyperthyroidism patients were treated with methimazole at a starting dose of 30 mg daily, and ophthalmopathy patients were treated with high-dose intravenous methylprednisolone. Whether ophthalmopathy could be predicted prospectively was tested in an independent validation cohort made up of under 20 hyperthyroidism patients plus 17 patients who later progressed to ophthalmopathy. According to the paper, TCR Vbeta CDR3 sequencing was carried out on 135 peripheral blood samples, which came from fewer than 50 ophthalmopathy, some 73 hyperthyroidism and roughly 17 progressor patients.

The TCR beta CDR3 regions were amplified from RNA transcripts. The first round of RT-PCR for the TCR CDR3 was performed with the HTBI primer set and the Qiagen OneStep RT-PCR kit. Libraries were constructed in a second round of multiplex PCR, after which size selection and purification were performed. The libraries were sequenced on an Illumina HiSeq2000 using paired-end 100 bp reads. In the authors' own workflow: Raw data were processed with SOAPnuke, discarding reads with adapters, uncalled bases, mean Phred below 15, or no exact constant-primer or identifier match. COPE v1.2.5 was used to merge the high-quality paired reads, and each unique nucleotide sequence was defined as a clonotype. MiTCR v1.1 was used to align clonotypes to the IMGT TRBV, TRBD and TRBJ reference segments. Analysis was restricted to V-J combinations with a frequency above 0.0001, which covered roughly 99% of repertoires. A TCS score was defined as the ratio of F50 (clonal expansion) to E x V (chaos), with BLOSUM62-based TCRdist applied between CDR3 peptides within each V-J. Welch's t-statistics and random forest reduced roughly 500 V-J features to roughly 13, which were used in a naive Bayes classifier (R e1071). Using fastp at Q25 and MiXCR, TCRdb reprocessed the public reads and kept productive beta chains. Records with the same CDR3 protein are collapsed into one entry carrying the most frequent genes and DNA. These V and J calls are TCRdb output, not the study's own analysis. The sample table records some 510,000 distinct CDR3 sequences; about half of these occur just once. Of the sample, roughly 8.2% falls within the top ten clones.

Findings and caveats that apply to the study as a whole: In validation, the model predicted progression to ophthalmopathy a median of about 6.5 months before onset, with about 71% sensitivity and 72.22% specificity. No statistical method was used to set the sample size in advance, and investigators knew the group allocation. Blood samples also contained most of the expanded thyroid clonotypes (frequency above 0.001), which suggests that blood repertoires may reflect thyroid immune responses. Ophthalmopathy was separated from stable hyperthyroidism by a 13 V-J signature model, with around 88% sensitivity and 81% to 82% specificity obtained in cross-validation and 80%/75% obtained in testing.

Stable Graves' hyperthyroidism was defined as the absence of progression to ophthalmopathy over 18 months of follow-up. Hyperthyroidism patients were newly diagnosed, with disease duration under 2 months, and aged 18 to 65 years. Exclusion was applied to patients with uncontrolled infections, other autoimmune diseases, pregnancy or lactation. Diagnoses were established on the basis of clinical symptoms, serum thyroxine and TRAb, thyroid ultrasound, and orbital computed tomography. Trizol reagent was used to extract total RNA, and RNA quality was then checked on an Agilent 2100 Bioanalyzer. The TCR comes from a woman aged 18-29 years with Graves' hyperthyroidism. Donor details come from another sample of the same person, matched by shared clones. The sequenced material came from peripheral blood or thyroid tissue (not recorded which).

In nucleotide form, the sequence is TGCAGTGCTAGAGACCCCAGCGGGAGCTACGAGCAGTACTTC. Its protein product is CSARDPSGSYEQYF. The V and J segments used are TRBV20-1 and TRBJ2-7, with TRBD2 identical over 8 junction bases. For this chain, trimming is 0 bases at the V end and 3 bases at the J end, and the number of junction bases without a gene match is 4. The germline V gene (reference sequence) sets CDR1 to DFQATT and CDR2 to SNEGSKA. From its cysteine to its phenylalanine, the CDR3 spans 14 amino acids. The CDR3 DNA has 42 bases and is translated from base 1.